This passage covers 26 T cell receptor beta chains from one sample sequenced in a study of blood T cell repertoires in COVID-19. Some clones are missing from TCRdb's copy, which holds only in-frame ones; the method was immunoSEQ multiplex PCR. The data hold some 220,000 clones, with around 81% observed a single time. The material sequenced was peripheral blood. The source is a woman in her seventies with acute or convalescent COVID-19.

CDR3 in amino acids: CASSRRQGEGTDTQYF. CDR3 coding DNA: TGCGCCAGCAGCCGAAGACAGGGGGAGGGCACAGATACGCAGTATTTT. V usage is TRBV4-1 and J usage is TRBJ2-3; 9 bases match TRBD1. The CDR3 runs 16 residues. The germline CDR1 and CDR2 sequences are MGHRA and YSYEKL. Germline trimming cut 4 bases from V and 1 base from J; bases unmatched to any gene: 6.

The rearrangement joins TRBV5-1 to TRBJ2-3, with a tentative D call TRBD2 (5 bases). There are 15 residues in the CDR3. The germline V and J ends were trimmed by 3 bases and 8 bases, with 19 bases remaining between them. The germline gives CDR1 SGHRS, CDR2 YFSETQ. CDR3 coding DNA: TGCGCCAGCAGCTCCGGATCCGCTAGCAGTGGTACGCAGTATTTT. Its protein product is CASSSGSASSGTQYF.

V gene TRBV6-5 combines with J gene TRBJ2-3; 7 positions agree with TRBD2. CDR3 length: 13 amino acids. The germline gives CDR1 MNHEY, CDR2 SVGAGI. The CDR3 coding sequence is TGTGCAATAGCGGGCCTGAAGGGAGATACGCAGTATTTT. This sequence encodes CAIAGLKGDTQYF.

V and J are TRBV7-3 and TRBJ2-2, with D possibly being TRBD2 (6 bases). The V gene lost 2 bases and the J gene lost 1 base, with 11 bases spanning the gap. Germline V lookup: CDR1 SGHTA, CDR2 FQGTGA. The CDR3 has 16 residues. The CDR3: CASSLSGLENTGELFF. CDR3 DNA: TGTGCCAGCAGCTTATCGGGACTGGAGAACACCGGGGAGCTGTTTTTT.

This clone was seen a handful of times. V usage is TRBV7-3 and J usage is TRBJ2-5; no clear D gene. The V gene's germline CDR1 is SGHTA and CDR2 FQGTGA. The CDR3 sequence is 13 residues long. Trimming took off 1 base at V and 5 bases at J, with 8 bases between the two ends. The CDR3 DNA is TGTGCCAGCAGCTTAAACAGCTTTGAGACCCAGTACTTC. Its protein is CASSLNSFETQYF.

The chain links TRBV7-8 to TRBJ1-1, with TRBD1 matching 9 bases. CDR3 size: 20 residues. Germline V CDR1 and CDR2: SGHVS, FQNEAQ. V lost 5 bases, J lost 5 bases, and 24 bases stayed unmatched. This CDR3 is CASSRTSLSGTGSWGTEAFF. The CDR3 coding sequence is TGTGCCAGCAGCCGAACATCCCTCTCCGGGACAGGGAGTTGGGGGACTGAAGCTTTCTTT.

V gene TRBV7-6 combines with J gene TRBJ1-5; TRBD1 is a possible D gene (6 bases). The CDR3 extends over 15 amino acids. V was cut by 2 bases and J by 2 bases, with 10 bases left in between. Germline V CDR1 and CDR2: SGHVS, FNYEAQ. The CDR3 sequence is CASSLTTGGNQPQHF. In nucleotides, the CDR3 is TGTGCCAGCAGCTTAACGACAGGCGGCAATCAGCCCCAGCATTTT.

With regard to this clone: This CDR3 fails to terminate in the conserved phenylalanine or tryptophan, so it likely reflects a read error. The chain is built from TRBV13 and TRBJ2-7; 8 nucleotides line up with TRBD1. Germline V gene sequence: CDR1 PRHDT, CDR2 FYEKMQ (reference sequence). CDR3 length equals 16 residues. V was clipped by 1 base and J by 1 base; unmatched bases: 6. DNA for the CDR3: TGTGCCAGCAGCTTAGAGGCAGGGGGCTTTTCCTACGAGCAGTACCTC. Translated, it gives CASSLEAGGFSYEQYL.

CDR3 nucleotides: TGTGCCAGCTCACCACCGGCGGCCTACGAGCAGTACTTC. Its protein product is CASSPPAAYEQYF. The J gene is TRBJ2-7, the V gene TRBV18, with D unclear. Germline V gene sequence: CDR1 KGHSH, CDR2 LQKENI. The V end was cut by 0 bases, the J end by 2 bases, with 5 bases between. The CDR3 spans 13 residues.

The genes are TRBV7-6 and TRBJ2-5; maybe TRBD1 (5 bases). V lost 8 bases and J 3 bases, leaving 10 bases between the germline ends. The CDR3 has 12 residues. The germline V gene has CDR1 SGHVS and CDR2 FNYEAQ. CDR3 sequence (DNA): TGTGCCAGCGCTTTAGGGGAAGAGACCCAGTACTTC. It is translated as CASALGEETQYF.

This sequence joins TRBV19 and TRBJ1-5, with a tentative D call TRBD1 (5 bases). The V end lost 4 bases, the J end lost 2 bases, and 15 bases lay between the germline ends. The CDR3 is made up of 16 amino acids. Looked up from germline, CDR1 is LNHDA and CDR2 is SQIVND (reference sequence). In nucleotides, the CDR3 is TGTGCCAGTAGTAGCGGGGCCAGGGTGGGCAATCAGCCCCAGCATTTT. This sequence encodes CASSSGARVGNQPQHF. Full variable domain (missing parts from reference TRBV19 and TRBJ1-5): DGGITQSPKYLFRKEGQNVTLSCEQNLNHDAMYWYRQDPGQGLRLIYYSQIVNDFQKGDIAEGYSVSREKKESFPLTVTSAQKNPTAFYLCASSSGARVGNQPQHFGDGTRLSIL.

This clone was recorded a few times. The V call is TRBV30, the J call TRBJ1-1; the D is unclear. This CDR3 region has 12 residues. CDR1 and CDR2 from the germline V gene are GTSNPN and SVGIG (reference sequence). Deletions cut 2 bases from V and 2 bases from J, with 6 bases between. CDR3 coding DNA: TGTGCCTGGAGTTCAGGAAACACTGAAGCTTTCTTT. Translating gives CAWSSGNTEAFF.

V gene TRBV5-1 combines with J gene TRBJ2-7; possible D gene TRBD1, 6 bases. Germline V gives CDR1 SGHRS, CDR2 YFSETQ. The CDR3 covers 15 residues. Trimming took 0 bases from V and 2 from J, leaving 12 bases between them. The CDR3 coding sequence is TGCGCCAGCAGCTTGGGGGATACAGGGACCTACGAGCAGTACGTC. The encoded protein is CASSLGDTGTYEQYV.

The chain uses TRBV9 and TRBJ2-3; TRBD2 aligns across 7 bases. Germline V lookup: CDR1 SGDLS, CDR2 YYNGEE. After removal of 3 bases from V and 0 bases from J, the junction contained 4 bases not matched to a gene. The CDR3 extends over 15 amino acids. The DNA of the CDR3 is TGTGCCAGCAGCGCGCGGGGGACTAGCACAGATACGCAGTATTTT. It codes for CASSARGTSTDTQYF. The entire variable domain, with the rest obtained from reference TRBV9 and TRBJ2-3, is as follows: DSGVTQTPKHLITATGQRVTLRCSPRSGDLSVYWYQQSLDQGLQFLIQYYNGEERAKGNILERFSAQQFPDLHSELNLSSLELGDSALYFCASSARGTSTDTQYFGPGTRLTVL.

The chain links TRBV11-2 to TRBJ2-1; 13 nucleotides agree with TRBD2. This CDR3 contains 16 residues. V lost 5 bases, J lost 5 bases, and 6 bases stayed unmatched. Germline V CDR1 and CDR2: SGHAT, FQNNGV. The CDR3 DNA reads TGTGCCAGCAGCCCACTAGCGGGGGGGAGGAACAATGAGCAGTTCTTC. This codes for CASSPLAGGRNNEQFF.

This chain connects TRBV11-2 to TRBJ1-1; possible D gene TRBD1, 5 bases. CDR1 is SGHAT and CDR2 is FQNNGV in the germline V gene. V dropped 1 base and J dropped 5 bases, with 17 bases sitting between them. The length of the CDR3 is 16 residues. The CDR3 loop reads CASSLGGRGMRTEAFF. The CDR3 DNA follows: TGTGCCAGCAGCTTAGGAGGGAGGGGAATGCGGACTGAAGCTTTCTTT.

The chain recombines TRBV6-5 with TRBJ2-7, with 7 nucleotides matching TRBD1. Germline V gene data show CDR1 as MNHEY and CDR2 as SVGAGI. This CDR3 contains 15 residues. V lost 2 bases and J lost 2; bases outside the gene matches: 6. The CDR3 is CASSYPTGVPYEQYF. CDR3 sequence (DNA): TGTGCCAGCAGTTACCCAACAGGGGTGCCCTACGAGCAGTACTTC.

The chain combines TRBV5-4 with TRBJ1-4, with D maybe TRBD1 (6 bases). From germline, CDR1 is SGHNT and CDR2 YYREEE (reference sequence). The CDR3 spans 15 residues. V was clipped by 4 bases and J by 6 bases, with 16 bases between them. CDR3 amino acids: CASSAWGPTHEKLFF. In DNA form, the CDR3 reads TGTGCCAGCAGCGCTTGGGGGCCGACTCATGAAAAACTGTTTTTT.

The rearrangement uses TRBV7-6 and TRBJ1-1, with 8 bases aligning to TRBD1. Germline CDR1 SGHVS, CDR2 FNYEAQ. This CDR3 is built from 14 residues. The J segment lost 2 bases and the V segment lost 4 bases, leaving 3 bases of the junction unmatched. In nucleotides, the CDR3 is TGTGCCAGCAGCTACGGACAGGGAAACACTGAAGCTTTCTTT. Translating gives CASSYGQGNTEAFF. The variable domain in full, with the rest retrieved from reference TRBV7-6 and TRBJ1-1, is GAGVSQSPRYKVTKRGQDVALRCDPISGHVSLYWYRQALGQGPEFLTYFNYEAQQDKSGLPNDRFSAERPEGSISTLTIQRTEQRDSAMYRCASSYGQGNTEAFFGQGTRLTVV.

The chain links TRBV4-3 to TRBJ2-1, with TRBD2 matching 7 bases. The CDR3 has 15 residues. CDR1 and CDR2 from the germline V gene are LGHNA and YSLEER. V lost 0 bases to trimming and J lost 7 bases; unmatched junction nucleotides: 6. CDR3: CASSQERGGGNEQFF. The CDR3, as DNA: TGCGCCAGCAGCCAAGAGAGGGGCGGGGGAAATGAGCAGTTCTTC.

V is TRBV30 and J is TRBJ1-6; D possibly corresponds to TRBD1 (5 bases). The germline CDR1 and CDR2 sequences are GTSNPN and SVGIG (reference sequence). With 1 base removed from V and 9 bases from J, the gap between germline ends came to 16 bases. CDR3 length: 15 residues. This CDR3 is CAWSERSLGGSPLHF. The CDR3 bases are TGTGCCTGGAGTGAGAGGTCTCTCGGGGGTTCACCCCTCCACTTT.

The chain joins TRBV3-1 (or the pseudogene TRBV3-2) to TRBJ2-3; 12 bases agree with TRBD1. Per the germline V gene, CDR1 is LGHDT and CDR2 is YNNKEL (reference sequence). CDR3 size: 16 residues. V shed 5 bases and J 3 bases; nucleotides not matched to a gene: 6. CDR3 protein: CASSGRDRGLTDTQYF. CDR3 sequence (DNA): TGTGCCAGCAGCGGCCGGGACAGGGGGCTAACAGATACGCAGTATTTT.

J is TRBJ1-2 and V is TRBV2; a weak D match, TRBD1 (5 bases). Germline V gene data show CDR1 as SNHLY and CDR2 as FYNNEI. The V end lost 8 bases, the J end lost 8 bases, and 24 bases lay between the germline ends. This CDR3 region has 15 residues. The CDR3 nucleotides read TGTGCCAGCGGGGCCCGGGTAGCCCCCGGAATGGGCTACACCTTC. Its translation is CASGARVAPGMGYTF.

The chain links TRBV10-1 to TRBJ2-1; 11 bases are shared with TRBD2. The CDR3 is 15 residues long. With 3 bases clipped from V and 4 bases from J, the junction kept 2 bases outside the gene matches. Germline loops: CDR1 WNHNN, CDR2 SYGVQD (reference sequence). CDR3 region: CASSDPSGGYNEQFF. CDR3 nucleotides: TGCGCCAGCAGTGACCCTAGCGGGGGGTACAATGAGCAGTTCTTC.

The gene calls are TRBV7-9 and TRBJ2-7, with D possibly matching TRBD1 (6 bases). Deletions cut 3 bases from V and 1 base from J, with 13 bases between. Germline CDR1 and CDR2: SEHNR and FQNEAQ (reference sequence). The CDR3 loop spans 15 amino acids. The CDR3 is CASSFEGGRSYEQYF. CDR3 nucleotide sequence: TGTGCCAGCAGCTTTGAAGGGGGAAGGTCCTACGAGCAGTACTTC.

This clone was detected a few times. The CDR3 DNA reads as TGTGCCTCCCAGCCAGGGGACCAAGAGACCCAGTACTTC. Encoded protein: CASQPGDQETQYF. The chain couples TRBV28 to TRBJ2-5; TRBD1 might be the D (6 bases). The CDR3 is 13 residues long. The V gene's germline CDR1 is MDHEN and CDR2 SYDVKM. V was trimmed by 11 bases and J by 0 bases, leaving 13 bases between them. Combining the CDR3 with reference TRBV28 and TRBJ2-5 gives the whole variable domain DVKVTQSSRYLVKRTGEKVFLECVQDMDHENMFWYRQDPGLGLRLIYFSYDVKMKEKGDIPEGYSVSREKKERFSLILESASTNQTSMYLCASQPGDQETQYFGPGTRLLVL.